This passage covers 16 T cell receptor beta chains from one sample sequenced in a study of CD8 T cells in ankylosing spondylitis. TCRdb reanalysed the 5' RACE reads using MiXCR and keeps one entry per CDR3 protein. The repertoire holds about 36,000 distinct CDR3 sequences, with 13% as singletons. Material for sequencing was synovial fluid, either unsorted or a sorted T cell fraction (not recorded which). These receptor sequences come from a male donor with ankylosing spondylitis.

This clonotype was observed a handful of times. The CDR3 bases are TGCGCCAGCAGCCAGGGGGGACCGGAGACGTCCGGGGAGCTGTTTTTT. It translates to CASSQGGPETSGELFF. The V call is TRBV4-3, the J call TRBJ2-2, with D possibly being TRBD2 (6 bases). V dropped 3 bases and J dropped 6 bases, with 17 bases sitting between them. The CDR3 extends over 16 amino acids. CDR1 LGHNA and CDR2 YSLEER come from the germline V gene.

This clonotype was found a few times. The V and J genes are TRBV20-1 and TRBJ1-6; 7 bases agree with TRBD1. J was trimmed by 10 bases and V by 2 bases; bases with no gene match: 8. The CDR3 is 14 amino acids. Germline CDR1 and CDR2: DFQATT and SNEGSKA (reference sequence). The CDR3 is CSARRDRVGSPLHF. The CDR3 nucleotides read TGCAGTGCTAGACGTGACAGGGTAGGATCACCCCTCCACTTT.

This clonotype has only a few counts. V is TRBV6-5 and J is TRBJ2-1; the match to TRBD2 covers 10 bases. This CDR3 comprises 16 residues. From germline, CDR1 is MNHEY and CDR2 SVGAGI. V trimming: 4 bases; J trimming: 3 bases; junction bases outside the gene matches: 6. CDR3 in DNA: TGTGCCAGCAGTTCCCGGACTAGCGGAATCTACAATGAGCAGTTCTTC. Translated: CASSSRTSGIYNEQFF.

This clonotype was counted many times. The chain links TRBV29-1 to TRBJ2-3, with 11 bases lining up with TRBD2. Germline assignment: CDR1 SQVTM and CDR2 ANQGSEA. J was trimmed by 2 bases and V by 4 bases; bases with no gene match: 11. The CDR3 is made up of 17 amino acids. CDR3 nucleotides: TGCAGCGTTGGGGCCGTACTAGCGGGGGCCAACACAGATACGCAGTATTTT. Translated, it gives CSVGAVLAGANTDTQYF.

This clonotype was recorded many times. The chain joins TRBV4-2 to TRBJ2-1; D remains unclear. This CDR3 region has 17 residues. CDR1 LGHNA and CDR2 YNFKEQ come from the germline V gene. V lost 0 bases and J lost 0, with 12 bases in between. CDR3 bases: TGTGCCAGCAGCCAAGATCGACCTCAAACCTCCTACAATGAGCAGTTCTTC. The encoded protein is CASSQDRPQTSYNEQFF.

This clonotype was seen ten or more times. The chain uses TRBV12-3 or TRBV12-4 and TRBJ1-2, with D tentatively TRBD1 (5 bases). With 6 bases removed from V and 5 bases from J, the gap between germline ends came to 16 bases. CDR3 length: 14 amino acids. The CDR3 loop reads CASSMSVDTYGYTF. As DNA, the CDR3 is TGTGCCAGCAGCATGTCCGTGGACACTTATGGCTACACCTTC.

This clonotype showed up just a few times. V is TRBV20-1 and J is TRBJ1-2; the D gene is possibly TRBD1 (5 bases). Trimming left V 3 bases short and J 6 bases short, with 8 bases between. CDR3 length: 11 amino acids. Looked up from germline, CDR1 is DFQATT and CDR2 is SNEGSKA (reference sequence). CDR3: CSASPGHGYTF. In DNA form, the CDR3 reads TGCAGTGCTAGCCCAGGGCATGGCTACACCTTC.

The table lists this clonotype with many counts. J is TRBJ2-1 and V is TRBV7-9; no firm D call. Trimming shortened V by 5 bases and J by 0 bases, and 14 bases separated the two germline ends. This CDR3 spans 16 amino acids. Germline CDR1 reads SEHNR; CDR2 reads FQNEAQ (reference sequence). CDR3 bases: TGTGCCAGCAGCCTTAAGGCAAGGAGCTCCTACAATGAGCAGTTCTTC. The encoded protein is CASSLKARSSYNEQFF.

This clonotype was counted between two and nine times. DNA for the CDR3: TGTGCCAGCAGCCTTCCCGGGGGAAACACTGAAGCTTTCTTT. Translation gives CASSLPGGNTEAFF. The chain joins TRBV7-9 to TRBJ1-1; the D gene is possibly TRBD1 (5 bases). This CDR3 region has 14 residues. Germline CDR1 SEHNR, CDR2 FQNEAQ (reference sequence). V lost 5 bases and J 2 bases, leaving 12 bases between the germline ends.

The table lists this clonotype with a few counts. J is TRBJ1-1 and V is TRBV5-1; D is unresolved. This CDR3 spans 13 amino acids. Trimming removed 5 bases at V and 2 bases at J, with 10 bases between. The V gene's germline CDR1 is SGHRS and CDR2 YFSETQ. The CDR3 DNA reads as TGCGCCAGCAGTCCCCGGGTAAACACTGAAGCTTTCTTT. This sequence encodes CASSPRVNTEAFF.

The sample holds many counts of this clonotype. V is TRBV7-8 and J is TRBJ2-7, with D unclear. Per germline, CDR1 SGHVS and CDR2 FQNEAQ. Trimming stripped 1 base from V and 3 bases from J, with 13 bases between. This CDR3 has 15 amino acids. The CDR3 DNA reads as TGTGCCAGCAGCTTAGTGGGTACAGCAAACTACGAGCAGTACTTC. Encoded protein: CASSLVGTANYEQYF.

The chain employs TRBV9 and TRBJ2-2, with D perhaps TRBD2 (7 bases). Germline loops: CDR1 SGDLS, CDR2 YYNGEE. Trimming shortened V by 6 bases and J by 2 bases, and 14 bases separated the two germline ends. The CDR3 is 15 amino acids. The CDR3 coding sequence is TGTGCCAGCACCGAGGGGGGGTTTAACACCGGGGAGCTGTTTTTT. This gives the protein CASTEGGFNTGELFF.

This clonotype occurred many times. This chain links TRBV28 with TRBJ2-7; D is ambiguous. Germline V lookup: CDR1 MDHEN, CDR2 SYDVKM. CDR3 length equals 15 residues. V was cut by 2 bases and J by 0 bases, with 11 bases left in between. The CDR3 here is CASSLISVSSYEQYF. Written as DNA, the CDR3 is TGTGCCAGCAGTTTAATCAGTGTGAGCTCCTACGAGCAGTACTTC.

This clonotype was seen a handful of times. This chain links TRBV27 with TRBJ1-1; 9 bases are shared with TRBD1. The V and J ends lost 5 bases and 4 bases, in that order; junction bases with no gene match: 5. The CDR3 consists of 14 residues. Germline V gene sequence: CDR1 MNHEY, CDR2 SMNVEV (reference sequence). The CDR3 region is CASSRGTGPTEAFF. CDR3 nucleotides: TGTGCCAGCAGTAGGGGGACAGGGCCCACTGAAGCTTTCTTT.

J is TRBJ2-7 and V is TRBV4-1; 16 bases agree with TRBD2. The germline CDR1 and CDR2 sequences are MGHRA and YSYEKL. The CDR3 sequence is 19 residues long. V was clipped by 3 bases and J by 5 bases; unmatched bases: 13. CDR3 protein: CASSHSSGLAGGRSDEQYF. CDR3 bases: TGCGCCAGCAGCCATTCCTCGGGACTAGCGGGAGGGCGCAGCGACGAGCAGTACTTC.

This clonotype was seen more than once but under ten times. The rearrangement links TRBV4-3 to TRBJ2-1; TRBD2 agrees at 8 bases. Germline loops: CDR1 LGHNA, CDR2 YSLEER. This CDR3 comprises 17 residues. After removal of 0 bases from V and 5 bases from J, the junction contained 9 bases not matched to a gene. CDR3 sequence reads: CASSQERAGGVHNEQFF. CDR3 in DNA: TGCGCCAGCAGCCAAGAAAGGGCGGGAGGCGTACACAATGAGCAGTTCTTC.